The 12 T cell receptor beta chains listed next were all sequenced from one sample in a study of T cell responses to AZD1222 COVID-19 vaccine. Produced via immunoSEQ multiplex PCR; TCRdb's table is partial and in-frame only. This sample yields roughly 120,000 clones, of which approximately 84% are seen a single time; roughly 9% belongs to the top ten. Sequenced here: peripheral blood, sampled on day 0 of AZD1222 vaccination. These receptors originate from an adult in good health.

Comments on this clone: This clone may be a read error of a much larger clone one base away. CDR3 residues: CASTLQGNQPQHF. For the CDR3, the DNA is TGTGCCAGCACCTTACAGGGGAATCAGCCCCAGCATTTT. The rearrangement uses TRBV6-6 and TRBJ1-5; 7 bases are shared with TRBD1. This CDR3 region has 13 residues. Germline CDR1 MNHNY, CDR2 SVGAGI (reference sequence). V lost 7 bases, J lost 4 bases, and 4 bases stayed unmatched.

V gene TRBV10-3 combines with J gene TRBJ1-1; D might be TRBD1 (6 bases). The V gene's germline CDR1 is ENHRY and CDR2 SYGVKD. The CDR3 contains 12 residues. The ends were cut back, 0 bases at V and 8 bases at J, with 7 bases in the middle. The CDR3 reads CAISESQGEAFF. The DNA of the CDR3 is TGTGCCATCAGTGAGTCGCAGGGGGAAGCTTTCTTT.

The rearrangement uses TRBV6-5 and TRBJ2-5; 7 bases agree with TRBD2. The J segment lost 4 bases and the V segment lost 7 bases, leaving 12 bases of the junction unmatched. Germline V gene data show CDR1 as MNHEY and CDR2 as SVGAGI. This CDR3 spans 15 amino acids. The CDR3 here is CASTRRGGGGETQYF. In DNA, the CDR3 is TGTGCCAGCACCCGACGGGGCGGGGGAGGAGAGACCCAGTACTTC.

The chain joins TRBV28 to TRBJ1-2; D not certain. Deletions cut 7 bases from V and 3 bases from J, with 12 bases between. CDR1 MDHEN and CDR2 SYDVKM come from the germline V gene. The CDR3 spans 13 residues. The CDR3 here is CASTSIFDYGYTF. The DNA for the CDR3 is TGTGCCAGCACTTCCATCTTCGACTATGGCTACACCTTC.

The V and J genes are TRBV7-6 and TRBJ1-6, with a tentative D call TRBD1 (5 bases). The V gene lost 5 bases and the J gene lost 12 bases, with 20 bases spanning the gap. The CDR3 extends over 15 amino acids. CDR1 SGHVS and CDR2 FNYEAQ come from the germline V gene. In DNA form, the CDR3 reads TGTGCCAGCAGCCCGGGGACTCCTATTTTTGGACCCCTCCACTTT. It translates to CASSPGTPIFGPLHF.

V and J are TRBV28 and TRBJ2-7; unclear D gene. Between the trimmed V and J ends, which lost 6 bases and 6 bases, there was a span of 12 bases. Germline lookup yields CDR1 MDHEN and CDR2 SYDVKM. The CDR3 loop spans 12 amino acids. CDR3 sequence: CASSTTLLEQYF. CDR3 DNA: TGTGCCAGCAGCACGACCCTCCTCGAGCAGTACTTC.

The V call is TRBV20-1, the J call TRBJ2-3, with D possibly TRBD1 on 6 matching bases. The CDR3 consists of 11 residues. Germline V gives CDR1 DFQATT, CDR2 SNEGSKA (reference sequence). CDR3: CMGADTDTQYF. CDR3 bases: TGCATGGGGGCAGACACAGATACGCAGTATTTT.

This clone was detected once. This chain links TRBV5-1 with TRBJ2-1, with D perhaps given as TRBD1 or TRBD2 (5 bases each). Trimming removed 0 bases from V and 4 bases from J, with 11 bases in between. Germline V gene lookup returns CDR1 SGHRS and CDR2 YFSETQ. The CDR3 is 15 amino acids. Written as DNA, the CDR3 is TGCGCCAGCAGCTTGGATGGGGGAGAGTACAATGAGCAGTTCTTC. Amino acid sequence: CASSLDGGEYNEQFF.

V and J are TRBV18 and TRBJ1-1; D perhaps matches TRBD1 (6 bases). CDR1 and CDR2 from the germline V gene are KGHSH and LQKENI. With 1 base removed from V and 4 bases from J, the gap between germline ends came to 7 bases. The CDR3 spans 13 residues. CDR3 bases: TGTGCCAGCTCACCACGGGGGCGCACTGAAGCTTTCTTT. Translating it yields CASSPRGRTEAFF.

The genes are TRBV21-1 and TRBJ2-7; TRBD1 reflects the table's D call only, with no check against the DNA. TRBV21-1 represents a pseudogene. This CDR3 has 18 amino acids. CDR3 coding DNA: TGTGCCAGCAGCAAAGCGCTGGGACTCCGGGACAGGACCTACGAGCAGTACTTC. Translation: CASSKALGLRDRTYEQYF.

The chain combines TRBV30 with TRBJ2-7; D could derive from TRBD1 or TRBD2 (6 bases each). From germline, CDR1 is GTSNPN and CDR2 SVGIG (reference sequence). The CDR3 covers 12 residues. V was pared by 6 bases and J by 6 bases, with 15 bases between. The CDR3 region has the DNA TGTGCCTGTACCCCCGGGGGCAGCGAGCAGTACTTC. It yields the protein CACTPGGSEQYF. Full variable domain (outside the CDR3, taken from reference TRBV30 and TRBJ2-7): SQTIHQWPATLVQPVGSPLSLECTVEGTSNPNLYWYRQAAGRGLQLLFYSVGIGQISSEVPQNLSASRPQDRQFILSSKKLLLSDSGFYLCACTPGGSEQYFGPGTRLTVT.

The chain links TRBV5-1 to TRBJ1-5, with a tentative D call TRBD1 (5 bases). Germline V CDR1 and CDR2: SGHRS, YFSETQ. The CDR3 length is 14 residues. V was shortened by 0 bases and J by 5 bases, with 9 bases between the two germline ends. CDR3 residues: CASSLGGTDQPQHF. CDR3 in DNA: TGCGCCAGCAGCTTGGGAGGGACGGATCAGCCCCAGCATTTT.